This T cell receptor beta chain was identified in a study of T-cell reconstitution after alpha-beta-depleted transplantation in children. Findings of the study overall: Certain patients had high TCRbeta diversity at day 60, and it came from recipient T cells and thymic progenitors that survived. At one year after transplant, newly produced T cells mostly accounted for T-cell counts and diversity. In patients about two months after transplant, alpha-beta T cells reportedly arose from several hundred expanded graft clones.

This clonotype came up many times. Its antigen is not known. Trimming at V came to 4 bases and at J to 5 bases, leaving 13 bases not matched to a gene. CDR1 and CDR2 (germline): DFQATT, SNEGSKA (reference sequence). The CDR3 length is 16 residues. TCRbeta library preparation incorporated unique molecular identifiers. In TCRdb, the PCR reads were re-called with MiXCR into one record per CDR3 protein. The sample yields about 200,000 distinct CDR3 sequences, approximately 6.3% seen once. J is TRBJ2-1 and V is TRBV20-1, with 8 bases matching TRBD2. The sample in question was PBMCs, obtained before TCRalphabeta/CD19-depleted stem cell transplant. The receptor was derived from a boy between 2 and 15 years old with acute lymphoblastic leukemia, due to receive a stem cell transplant. Here the CDR3 reads CSAKRGFGSGNNEQFF. Here the CDR3 DNA reads TGCAGTGCTAAAAGGGGGTTCGGTAGCGGGAACAATGAGCAGTTCTTC.